The 22 T cell receptor beta chains presented below share a single source sample, sequenced in a study of blood T cell repertoires in COVID-19. Here immunoSEQ multiplex PCR was the method, and the copy in TCRdb shows in-frame clones only, minus some. The sample includes 40,000 to 60,000 clones, 70% to 90% seen only once; the top ten take approximately 5.6%. Source material: peripheral blood. The receptors stem from a woman aged 55-70 years with acute or convalescent COVID-19.

This clone was counted between two and nine times. The chain joins TRBV15 to TRBJ2-1, with 7 positions matching TRBD2. The V and J ends lost 0 bases and 8 bases, in that order; junction bases with no gene match: 7. This CDR3 has 15 residues. Germline CDR1 is LNHNV and CDR2 is YYDKDF (reference sequence). DNA for the CDR3: TGTGCCACCAGCAGAGAGCTAGCGGCCCGTGATGAGCAGTTCTTC. Its translation is CATSRELAARDEQFF.

Note on this clone: A junction boundary mismatches the germline segment, possibly from a read error. This chain connects TRBV6-5 to TRBJ1-3; D ambiguous. There are 11 residues in the CDR3. Looked up from germline, CDR1 is MNHEY and CDR2 is SVGAGI. CDR3 protein: CASSQGTAGDF. CDR3 in DNA: TGTGCCAGCAGCCAAGGAACGGCCGGGGATTTT.

The chain uses TRBV3-1 (or the pseudogene TRBV3-2) and TRBJ1-2, with 10 bases matching TRBD1. V lost 5 bases to trimming and J lost 8 bases; unmatched junction nucleotides: 11. This CDR3 region has 15 residues. Germline V CDR1 and CDR2: LGHDT, YNNKEL (reference sequence). CDR3 coding DNA: TGTGCCAGCAGCGGACCGACAGGGGGCCGGGAGGGCTACACCTTC. Encoded protein: CASSGPTGGREGYTF.

The chain links TRBV2 to TRBJ1-1, with unresolved D. The CDR3 has 12 amino acids. Germline CDR1 is SNHLY and CDR2 is FYNNEI. V was clipped by 6 bases and J by 4 bases, with 9 bases between them. The CDR3 DNA sequence: TGTGCCAGCAGGCGCGGGAGCACTGAAGCTTTCTTT. Encoded protein: CASRRGSTEAFF.

The chain links TRBV2 to TRBJ2-5; 10 bases agree with TRBD2. The CDR3 covers 14 residues. Germline CDR1 is SNHLY and CDR2 is FYNNEI. The V and J ends lost 5 bases and 5 bases, in that order; junction bases with no gene match: 5. The CDR3 loop reads CASSLQRGGETQYF. The CDR3 DNA follows: TGTGCCAGCAGTCTCCAGCGGGGGGGGGAGACCCAGTACTTC.

The rearrangement uses TRBV20-1 and TRBJ2-3; possible D gene TRBD2, 6 bases. The germline CDR1 and CDR2 sequences are DFQATT and SNEGSKA (reference sequence). V dropped 1 base and J dropped 8 bases, with 7 bases sitting between them. The CDR3 extends over 11 amino acids. For the CDR3, the DNA is TGCAGTGCTAGAGTGCGGGGTACGCAGTATTTT. Translation: CSARVRGTQYF.

V gene TRBV4-1 combines with J gene TRBJ1-5, with 8 bases aligning to TRBD1. The germline V gene encodes CDR1 MGHRA and CDR2 YSYEKL. The CDR3 runs 16 residues. The V gene end was trimmed by 0 bases and the J gene end by 5 bases; junction bases not matched to a gene: 6. The CDR3 region is CASSQDQGAGDQPQHF. The CDR3 DNA sequence: TGCGCCAGCAGCCAAGATCAGGGGGCCGGGGATCAGCCCCAGCATTTT.

This chain connects TRBV6-5 to TRBJ2-5, with a possible D match to TRBD1 (5 bases). Germline-derived CDR1 and CDR2 are MNHEY and SVGAGI. The CDR3 is made up of 13 amino acids. The V gene lost 7 bases and the J gene lost 2 bases, with 11 bases spanning the gap. In DNA form, the CDR3 reads TGTGCCAGCACTGGGGCCGAACAAGAGACCCAGTACTTC. Translated, it gives CASTGAEQETQYF.

The chain combines TRBV6-5 with TRBJ1-6, with TRBD1 identical over 7 bases. Germline V lookup: CDR1 MNHEY, CDR2 SVGAGI. The CDR3 spans 14 residues. The V segment lost 7 bases and the J segment 7 bases; nucleotides outside the gene matches: 7. This chain's CDR3 is CASKWDSRNSPLHF. CDR3 DNA: TGTGCCAGCAAGTGGGACAGCAGGAATTCACCCCTCCACTTT.

The V call is TRBV28, the J call TRBJ1-2, with TRBD1 matching over 9 bases. Looked up from germline, CDR1 is MDHEN and CDR2 is SYDVKM. V shed 5 bases, J shed 5 bases, and the junction held 9 bases outside the gene matches. CDR3 size: 15 residues. The CDR3 sequence: CASSVTGGAGYGYTF. CDR3 DNA sequence: TGTGCCAGCAGTGTAACAGGGGGCGCTGGATATGGCTACACCTTC.

This clone showed up just once. This chain's CDR3 is CASSIDPLGRTNGNTIYF. In nucleotides, the CDR3 is TGTGCCAGTAGTATAGATCCGCTTGGGAGGACGAATGGAAACACCATATATTTT. J is TRBJ1-3 and V is TRBV19; D unclear. The CDR3 runs to 18 residues. Trimming pared 0 bases from V and 3 bases from J, leaving 18 bases between. CDR1 is LNHDA and CDR2 is SQIVND in the germline V gene (reference sequence).

The chain joins TRBV11-3 to TRBJ2-1; 10 positions match TRBD2. The CDR3 length is 17 residues. J gave up 2 bases and V 4 bases, and 8 bases lay outside the gene matches. Germline values: CDR1 SGHNT, CDR2 YENEEA. CDR3 in DNA: TGTGCCAGCAGCTCCGGTGGAAGCGGGAGGGCCTACAATGAGCAGTTCTTC. Protein: CASSSGGSGRAYNEQFF.

This clone was found once. J is TRBJ2-5 and V is TRBV5-8; TRBD2 agrees at 9 bases. The length of the CDR3 is 15 residues. Germline-derived CDR1 and CDR2 are SGHTS and YDEGEE. Losses at the gene ends were 4 bases for V and 4 bases for J; bases not matched to a gene: 8. The CDR3 reads CASSGKGLALETQYF. The CDR3 DNA is TGTGCCAGCAGCGGAAAGGGACTAGCCTTAGAGACCCAGTACTTC. The variable domain in full, with the rest retrieved from reference TRBV5-8 and TRBJ2-5, is EAGVTQSPTHLIKTRGQQATLRCSPISGHTSVYWYQQALGLGLQFLLWYDEGEERNRGNFPPRFSGRQFPNYSSELNVNALELEDSALYLCASSGKGLALETQYFGPGTRLLVL.

The chain joins TRBV11-3 to TRBJ2-1; D may be TRBD2 (8 bases). CDR1 is SGHNT, CDR2 YENEEA, per germline. The CDR3 spans 17 residues. Trimming shortened V by 1 base and J by 2 bases, and 15 bases separated the two germline ends. The CDR3, as DNA: TGTGCCAGCAGCTTAGGGGTAGCGGGGACAGCCTACAATGAGCAGTTCTTC. Amino acid sequence: CASSLGVAGTAYNEQFF.

The chain is built from TRBV7-2 and TRBJ2-3; 8 positions match TRBD2. The germline gives CDR1 SGHTA, CDR2 FQGNSA. The V gene end was trimmed by 0 bases and the J gene end by 0 bases; junction bases not matched to a gene: 2. This CDR3 region has 16 residues. CDR3 sequence: CASSLASGGSTDTQYF. For the CDR3, the DNA is TGTGCCAGCAGCTTAGCAAGCGGGGGAAGCACAGATACGCAGTATTTT.

As for this clone: Distinct nucleotide sequences in the sample also encode this CDR3. V gene TRBV6-5 combines with J gene TRBJ2-1; 9 nucleotides align to TRBD2. Germline V gives CDR1 MNHEY, CDR2 SVGAGI. V was clipped by 8 bases and J by 7 bases; unmatched bases: 12. The CDR3 sequence is 15 residues long. The CDR3 loop is CASRKISGRRNEQFF. CDR3 in DNA: TGTGCCAGCCGGAAAATTAGCGGGAGAAGGAATGAGCAGTTCTTC.

The chain links TRBV2 to TRBJ2-3; 11 bases match TRBD2. CDR1 and CDR2 from the germline V gene are SNHLY and FYNNEI. The CDR3 extends over 15 amino acids. The junction had 4 bases not matched to a gene; V was cut back by 6 bases and J by 2 bases. The CDR3 reads CASSGTSGTTDTQYF. CDR3 nucleotides: TGTGCCAGCAGCGGGACTAGCGGAACCACAGATACGCAGTATTTT.

This clone was counted a single time. The chain employs TRBV6-5 and TRBJ2-5; possibly TRBD1 for D (5 bases). Trimming stripped 7 bases from V and 2 bases from J, with 17 bases between. CDR3 length: 15 amino acids. Germline lookup yields CDR1 MNHEY and CDR2 SVGAGI. The CDR3 bases are TGTGCCAGCATTGGTGGGGCTACAGGTCAAGAGACCCAGTACTTC. Its translation: CASIGGATGQETQYF.

This clone was counted once. The chain combines TRBV5-1 with TRBJ2-3; 8 bases fit TRBD2. The CDR3 consists of 16 residues. Trimming at V came to 4 bases and at J to 5 bases, leaving 12 bases not matched to a gene. CDR1 SGHRS and CDR2 YFSETQ come from the germline V gene. CDR3 region: CASSTPTGGGLDTQYF. The CDR3 region has the DNA TGCGCCAGCAGCACCCCCACGGGCGGGGGGTTAGATACGCAGTATTTT.

The V call is TRBV5-4, the J call TRBJ2-5, with 7 bases matching TRBD2. This CDR3 is built from 15 residues. The germline V gene encodes CDR1 SGHNT and CDR2 YYREEE (reference sequence). The V and J ends lost 4 bases and 1 base, in that order; junction bases with no gene match: 7. The CDR3 nucleotides read TGTGCCAGCAGCCCGGGGCGGGAGCGCCAAGAGACCCAGTACTTC. Its translation is CASSPGRERQETQYF.

The chain combines TRBV19 with TRBJ2-5, with D tentatively TRBD2 (5 bases). This CDR3 has 11 residues. Germline CDR1 and CDR2: LNHDA and SQIVND (reference sequence). Trimming stripped 10 bases from V and 5 bases from J, with 11 bases between. In DNA form, the CDR3 reads TGTGCCACGGGGTTTGGGGAGACCCAGTACTTC. Translating it yields CATGFGETQYF.

The chain joins TRBV11-3 to TRBJ2-1; 9 bases agree with TRBD2. This CDR3 region has 16 residues. Germline V gene lookup returns CDR1 SGHNT and CDR2 YENEEA. The junction had 12 bases not matched to a gene; V was cut back by 4 bases and J by 8 bases. The CDR3 reads CASSSSISGRVDEQFF. The CDR3 DNA follows: TGTGCCAGCAGCTCCTCGATTAGCGGGAGAGTCGATGAGCAGTTCTTC. Together with reference TRBV11-3 and TRBJ2-1, the CDR3 gives the full variable domain: EAGVVQSPRYKIIEKKQPVAFWCNPISGHNTLYWYLQNLGQGPELLIRYENEEAVDDSQLPKDRFSAERLKGVDSTLKIQPAELGDSAVYLCASSSSISGRVDEQFFGPGTRLTVL.